The TCR beta chain described here comes from a study of CD8 T cells in ankylosing spondylitis. TCRdb fed the 5' RACE reads into MiXCR, producing one record per CDR3 protein. Counted here are around 150,000 distinct CDR3 sequences, 25% to 35% occurring once; the ten biggest clones make up 6%. Trimming cost V 4 bases and J 0 bases, with 12 bases left between them. The CDR3 is 17 residues long. The germline gives CDR1 KGHDR, CDR2 SFDVKD. The rearrangement links TRBV24-1 to TRBJ2-6; possible D gene TRBD2, 5 bases. The receptor was derived from a male donor with ankylosing spondylitis. The sample consisted of synovial fluid, either unsorted or a sorted T cell fraction (not recorded which). DNA of the CDR3: TGTGCCACCAGTGACCCCTGGAGGAACTCTGGGGCCAACGTCCTGACTTTC. The encoded protein is CATSDPWRNSGANVLTF.